The 17 T cell receptor beta chains presented below share a single source sample, sequenced in a study of CD8 T cells in Susac syndrome. With random hexamers, about 0.45 to 1 ug RNA was reverse transcribed. TCRdb re-analysed the immunoSEQ multiplex PCR reads in MiXCR, keeping a single row per CDR3 protein. The sample includes 75,000 to 95,000 distinct CDR3 sequences, roughly 95% seen only once; the top ten take 0.55% to 0.8%. Sequenced material: CD8+ T cells from PBMCs. These receptors all come from a human donor with Susac syndrome.

The rearrangement joins TRBV30 to TRBJ1-2; tentatively, D is TRBD1 (5 bases). Germline assignment: CDR1 GTSNPN and CDR2 SVGIG (reference sequence). CDR3 length: 13 amino acids. Trimming removed 3 bases from V and 8 bases from J, with 16 bases in between. CDR3 sequence: CAWSPSGGRGYTF. The CDR3 DNA is TGTGCCTGGAGCCCCTCCGGGGGGAGGGGCTACACCTTC.

V and J are TRBV25-1 and TRBJ2-1, with no clear D. The CDR3 runs to 13 residues. Germline V CDR1 and CDR2: MGHDK, SYGVNS. V was pared by 7 bases and J by 6 bases, with 13 bases between. The DNA of the CDR3 is TGTGCCAGCATCACGAATACTGGCAATGAGCAGTTCTTC. It codes for CASITNTGNEQFF.

The chain links TRBV15 to TRBJ2-5; D is uncertain. From germline, CDR1 is LNHNV and CDR2 YYDKDF (reference sequence). The CDR3 length is 13 residues. V shed 6 bases and J shed 1 base, with 9 bases lying between them. CDR3 loop: CATRGIPQETQYF. Here the CDR3 DNA reads TGTGCCACCAGGGGGATCCCCCAAGAGACCCAGTACTTC.

This sequence joins TRBV20-1 and TRBJ2-3; D perhaps matches TRBD2 (6 bases). The CDR3 sequence is 18 residues long. V was clipped by 3 bases and J by 2 bases, with 24 bases between them. The V gene's germline CDR1 is DFQATT and CDR2 SNEGSKA (reference sequence). DNA for the CDR3: TGCAGTGCTAGCGGGGAGGATTCCGGCGGGGACCACACAGATACGCAGTATTTT. Translation: CSASGEDSGGDHTDTQYF.

The count of this clonotype is one. This chain connects TRBV20-1 to TRBJ1-5; D is ambiguous. CDR1 and CDR2 from the germline V gene are DFQATT and SNEGSKA (reference sequence). This CDR3 has 13 amino acids. The V end was cut by 3 bases, the J end by 7 bases, with 13 bases between. The CDR3 DNA reads as TGCAGTGCTAGTAGCCGGCCCAAACAGCCCCAGCATTTT. Its translation is CSASSRPKQPQHF.

The rearrangement uses TRBV9 and TRBJ2-1; tentatively, D is TRBD2 (5 bases). The CDR3 sequence is 18 residues long. The V end lost 0 bases, the J end lost 0 bases, and 16 bases lay between the germline ends. Germline V gene lookup returns CDR1 SGDLS and CDR2 YYNGEE. The CDR3 loop is CASSVESTGKGSYNEQFF. Here the CDR3 DNA reads TGTGCCAGCAGCGTAGAATCCACGGGAAAGGGCTCCTACAATGAGCAGTTCTTC.

The V call is TRBV30, the J call TRBJ1-5; 7 nucleotides line up with TRBD1. This CDR3 region has 14 residues. Trimming at V came to 5 bases and at J to 5 bases, leaving 9 bases not matched to a gene. Germline V gives CDR1 GTSNPN, CDR2 SVGIG (reference sequence). CDR3 protein: CAWDTGVSHQPQHF. CDR3 coding DNA: TGTGCCTGGGACACAGGGGTCTCCCATCAGCCCCAGCATTTT.

The chain recombines TRBV30 with TRBJ1-6; no firm D call. Germline assignment: CDR1 GTSNPN and CDR2 SVGIG (reference sequence). V gave up 2 bases and J gave up 10 bases, with 12 bases separating them. The CDR3 has 13 amino acids. CDR3: CAWSQARGSPLHF. CDR3 bases: TGTGCCTGGAGTCAGGCCCGTGGGTCACCCCTCCACTTT.

The gene calls are TRBV19 and TRBJ2-7, with D unclear. V lost 3 bases, J lost 0 bases, and 9 bases lay in between. The CDR3 runs 14 residues. The germline CDR1 and CDR2 sequences are LNHDA and SQIVND (reference sequence). The DNA of the CDR3 is TGTGCCAGTAGTATCTCGGGCAACTCCTACGAGCAGTACTTC. Encoded protein: CASSISGNSYEQYF.

This sequence joins TRBV10-3 and TRBJ1-5; 7 nucleotides agree with TRBD1. Germline CDR1 reads ENHRY; CDR2 reads SYGVKD. Germline trimming cut 5 bases from V and 4 bases from J; bases unmatched to any gene: 5. The CDR3 has 14 residues. CDR3 residues: CAISKDRENQPQHF. The CDR3 coding sequence is TGTGCCATCAGTAAAGACAGGGAGAATCAGCCCCAGCATTTT.

The gene calls are TRBV24-1 and TRBJ1-1; D is perhaps TRBD1 (6 bases). CDR1 is KGHDR, CDR2 SFDVKD, per germline. V was trimmed by 2 bases and J by 0 bases, leaving 12 bases between them. This CDR3 contains 16 residues. The CDR3 DNA follows: TGTGCCACCAGTGATTCGGACAGTCCCATGAACACTGAAGCTTTCTTT. Residues: CATSDSDSPMNTEAFF.

The V call is TRBV6-2 or TRBV6-3, the J call TRBJ2-4; 8 bases are shared with TRBD2. Germline V gives CDR1 MNHEY, CDR2 SVGEGT. The CDR3 is made up of 13 amino acids. The trim removed 8 bases at V and 8 bases at J, leaving 8 bases unmatched. In DNA, the CDR3 is TGTGCCAGCCGCGGGGGGCTTTCGGACATTCAGTACTTC. This translates into CASRGGLSDIQYF.

This chain joins TRBV20-1 and TRBJ2-5; D remains ambiguous. V lost 0 bases and J 5 bases, leaving 13 bases between the germline ends. The CDR3 loop spans 14 amino acids. CDR1 DFQATT and CDR2 SNEGSKA come from the germline V gene (reference sequence). The CDR3 spells CSARDPVLMETQYF. The CDR3 DNA follows: TGCAGTGCTAGAGATCCTGTACTTATGGAGACCCAGTACTTC.

The chain recombines TRBV5-1 with TRBJ2-5; a possible D gene is TRBD1 (6 bases). The V end was cut by 4 bases, the J end by 2 bases, with 12 bases between. The CDR3 has 14 residues. CDR1 is SGHRS and CDR2 is YFSETQ in the germline V gene. The CDR3 nucleotides read TGCGCCAGCAGCAAAACAGGGATGCAAGAGACCCAGTACTTC. Translation: CASSKTGMQETQYF.

This clonotype was observed once. The genes are TRBV6-2 or TRBV6-3 and TRBJ1-5; weak D call: TRBD1 (6 bases). CDR1 and CDR2 from the germline V gene are MNHEY and SVGEGT. The CDR3 is 16 residues long. V was clipped by 1 base and J by 4 bases, with 14 bases between them. For the CDR3, the DNA is TGTGCCAGCAGTTACTATGGGGGCTCTAGTAATCAGCCCCAGCATTTT. Its translation is CASSYYGGSSNQPQHF.

This clonotype has only one observation. The rearrangement uses TRBV30 and TRBJ1-5; tentatively, D is TRBD1 (5 bases). Germline lookup yields CDR1 GTSNPN and CDR2 SVGIG (reference sequence). V was cut by 1 base and J by 3 bases, with 13 bases left in between. CDR3 size: 15 residues. In DNA form, the CDR3 reads TGTGCCTGGAGTGCCGGGACGCATACCAATCAGCCCCAGCATTTT. This encodes CAWSAGTHTNQPQHF.

V is TRBV27 and J is TRBJ1-1; 7 bases fit TRBD1. The CDR3 is made up of 15 amino acids. Germline CDR1 and CDR2: MNHEY and SMNVEV (reference sequence). After removal of 2 bases from V and 4 bases from J, the junction contained 7 bases not matched to a gene. The CDR3 protein is CASSLRGGSVTEAFF. The DNA of the CDR3 is TGTGCCAGCAGTTTACGAGGGGGCTCGGTCACTGAAGCTTTCTTT.